Below, 21 T cell receptor beta chains from the same sample are listed, as sequenced in a study of blood T cell repertoires in COVID-19. Using immunoSEQ multiplex PCR, the repertoire was profiled, and TCRdb retains in-frame clones only, with some absent. The sample holds about 98,000 clones, 65% to 90% seen once. Sequencing input: peripheral blood. These receptors were collected from a man between 65 and 85 years old with active or convalescent COVID-19.

This clone was detected once. The chain joins TRBV5-1 to TRBJ2-5; 8 bases are a match to TRBD2. This CDR3 is 15 amino acids long. Germline assignment: CDR1 SGHRS and CDR2 YFSETQ. V gave up 0 bases and J gave up 8 bases; unmatched junction bases: 9. The CDR3 is CASSLASGGLETQYF. The CDR3 DNA reads TGCGCCAGCAGCTTGGCCAGCGGGGGCCTCGAAACCCAGTACTTC.

The gene calls are TRBV7-9 and TRBJ2-3, with a tentative D call TRBD2 (7 bases). This CDR3 is built from 14 residues. With 2 bases removed from V and 6 bases from J, the gap between germline ends came to 12 bases. The germline gives CDR1 SEHNR, CDR2 FQNEAQ (reference sequence). CDR3 sequence: CASSLTGGRDTQYF. DNA for the CDR3: TGTGCCAGCAGCTTAACGGGGGGCAGGGATACGCAGTATTTT.

J is TRBJ2-1 and V is TRBV10-1; possible D gene TRBD1, 5 bases. The V gene's germline CDR1 is WNHNN and CDR2 SYGVQD (reference sequence). V lost 6 bases and J lost 4, with 10 bases in between. The CDR3 covers 13 residues. The CDR3 region has the DNA TGCGCCAGCAGCCAGGACAATTACAATGAGCAGTTCTTC. It translates to CASSQDNYNEQFF.

This clone was counted between two and nine times. The genes are TRBV6-5 and TRBJ1-5; D uncertain. Trimming left V 4 bases short and J 2 bases short, with 12 bases between. The germline V gene has CDR1 MNHEY and CDR2 SVGAGI. The CDR3 runs to 15 residues. The CDR3 DNA reads as TGTGCCAGCAGTTTCCGCGAGGGCGGCAATCAGCCCCAGCATTTT. The encoded protein is CASSFREGGNQPQHF.

This clone came up once. The chain links TRBV12-3 or TRBV12-4 to TRBJ1-2; a weak D match, TRBD1 (6 bases). CDR3 length: 13 amino acids. The V end lost 7 bases, the J end lost 8 bases, and 17 bases lay between the germline ends. The CDR3 sequence: CASTPGTTGGYTF. Written as DNA, the CDR3 is TGTGCCAGCACCCCAGGGACAACCGGGGGCTACACCTTC.

The genes are TRBV13 and TRBJ2-5; tentative D call: TRBD1 (6 bases). The CDR3 sequence is 16 residues long. Germline lookup yields CDR1 PRHDT and CDR2 FYEKMQ (reference sequence). Deletions cut 0 bases from V and 5 bases from J, with 16 bases between. The CDR3 reads CASSLGKGQWGETQYF. CDR3 in DNA: TGTGCCAGCAGCTTAGGCAAAGGACAGTGGGGGGAGACCCAGTACTTC.

J is TRBJ1-2 and V is TRBV6-4; no clear D. CDR1 is MRHNA and CDR2 is SNTAGT in the germline V gene. The V and J ends lost 0 bases and 10 bases respectively, with 12 bases between them. CDR3 length: 13 amino acids. This CDR3 reads CASSDSRARFYTF. The CDR3 coding sequence is TGTGCCAGCAGTGACTCGAGAGCGAGATTCTACACCTTC.

This sequence joins TRBV5-1 and TRBJ2-3; 9 bases agree with TRBD2. V shed 0 bases and J 3 bases; nucleotides not matched to a gene: 5. Germline V lookup: CDR1 SGHRS, CDR2 YFSETQ. CDR3 size: 16 residues. The CDR3 sequence is CASSLGVAGVTDTQYF. The CDR3 nucleotides are TGCGCCAGCAGCTTGGGGGTAGCGGGGGTAACAGATACGCAGTATTTT.

This sequence joins TRBV6-5 and TRBJ1-6, with 7 bases matching TRBD1. Germline lookup yields CDR1 MNHEY and CDR2 SVGAGI. This CDR3 has 13 amino acids. With 11 bases clipped from V and 9 bases from J, the junction kept 10 bases outside the gene matches. The CDR3 loop is CAGRQGVGSPLHF. CDR3 bases: TGTGCCGGAAGACAGGGCGTAGGTTCACCCCTCCACTTT.

This clone was counted ten times or more. The chain joins TRBV7-2 to TRBJ2-7; 9 bases match TRBD1. This CDR3 has 14 amino acids. V was pared by 5 bases and J by 4 bases, with 6 bases of the junction left unmatched. Germline V lookup: CDR1 SGHTA, CDR2 FQGNSA. This CDR3 reads CASSPGTGRYEQYF. CDR3 sequence (DNA): TGTGCCAGCAGCCCCGGGACAGGGCGTTACGAGCAGTACTTC.

This chain uses TRBV6-5 with TRBJ1-6, with TRBD1 matching 7 bases. J lost 8 bases, V lost 6 bases, and 4 bases had no gene match. The CDR3 spans 13 residues. Germline V lookup: CDR1 MNHEY, CDR2 SVGAGI. Here the CDR3 reads CASRTGWDSPLHF. The CDR3 DNA sequence: TGTGCCAGCAGGACAGGGTGGGATTCACCCCTCCACTTT.

V usage is TRBV5-1 and J usage is TRBJ1-2; 8 bases are a match to TRBD1. The germline gives CDR1 SGHRS, CDR2 YFSETQ. J gave up 3 bases and V 4 bases, and 14 bases lay outside the gene matches. This CDR3 comprises 17 residues. The CDR3 bases are TGCGCCAGCAGCCCAGGGGGCATCAGGGGCGCCTACTATGGCTACACCTTC. It encodes CASSPGGIRGAYYGYTF.

This chain connects TRBV19 to TRBJ1-1; 7 bases are shared with TRBD1. Germline CDR1 is LNHDA and CDR2 is SQIVND (reference sequence). The CDR3 extends over 12 amino acids. Trimming cost V 9 bases and J 5 bases; bases outside gene matches: 6. Here the CDR3 DNA reads TGTGCCAGCCGGGACAGTAAGACTGAAGCTTTCTTT. Protein sequence: CASRDSKTEAFF.

The chain employs TRBV9 and TRBJ2-3; D uncertain. CDR1 and CDR2 from the germline V gene are SGDLS and YYNGEE. The CDR3 length is 14 residues. Trimming left V 3 bases short and J 1 base short, with 9 bases between. In nucleotides, the CDR3 is TGTGCCAGCAGCGCCTCTCCCGGCACAGATACGCAGTATTTT. It is translated as CASSASPGTDTQYF.

The chain combines TRBV2 with TRBJ2-1, with 10 nucleotides matching TRBD2. This CDR3 is 15 amino acids long. Germline CDR1 SNHLY, CDR2 FYNNEI. Trimming at V came to 7 bases and at J to 8 bases, leaving 11 bases not matched to a gene. CDR3 in amino acids: CASKGSAGGPYEQFF. DNA for the CDR3: TGTGCCAGCAAGGGATCAGCGGGGGGGCCATATGAGCAGTTCTTC.

The V gene is TRBV7-3, the J gene TRBJ2-1; D uncertain. The CDR3 has 14 residues. V shed 3 bases and J shed 15 bases, with 21 bases lying between them. Per germline, CDR1 SGHTA and CDR2 FQGTGA. The CDR3 DNA reads as TGTGCCAGCAGCTTTTCATCCAGTAGCAAGGAGTTGTTCTTC. Amino acids: CASSFSSSSKELFF.

This clone was counted a few times. The V gene is TRBV18, the J gene TRBJ1-3; D uncertain. CDR1 is KGHSH and CDR2 is LQKENI in the germline V gene. The length of the CDR3 is 15 residues. V lost 5 bases to trimming and J lost 0 bases, with 11 bases between them. CDR3 region: CASSITPSSGNTIYF. The CDR3 DNA reads as TGTGCCAGCTCAATAACGCCGAGCTCTGGAAACACCATATATTTT.

The chain employs TRBV5-1 and TRBJ2-3; D may be TRBD1 (5 bases). V was shortened by 0 bases and J by 2 bases, with 13 bases between the two germline ends. The germline gives CDR1 SGHRS, CDR2 YFSETQ. CDR3 length: 16 residues. In nucleotides, the CDR3 is TGCGCCAGCAGCTTGGGGTCGACAGCCATCACAGATACGCAGTATTTT. Amino acid sequence: CASSLGSTAITDTQYF.

The chain uses TRBV11-1 and TRBJ2-5, with D possibly TRBD1 on 6 matching bases. Germline V gives CDR1 SGHAT, CDR2 FQDESV (reference sequence). Trimming took 8 bases from V and 0 from J, leaving 10 bases between them. The CDR3 runs 13 residues. DNA of the CDR3: TGTGCCAGCGAGGGGGTGAACCAAGAGACCCAGTACTTC. Its protein product is CASEGVNQETQYF.

The genes are TRBV5-4 and TRBJ1-6; 8 positions agree with TRBD1. The CDR3 consists of 14 residues. V shed 5 bases and J 10 bases; nucleotides not matched to a gene: 8. The germline V gene encodes CDR1 SGHNT and CDR2 YYREEE (reference sequence). The CDR3 DNA is TGTGCCAGCAGTAAAGGGACAGGCGGATCACCCCTCCACTTT. Its translation is CASSKGTGGSPLHF. Complete variable domain (other parts from reference TRBV5-4 and TRBJ1-6): ETGVTQSPTHLIKTRGQQVTLRCSSQSGHNTVSWYQQALGQGPQFIFQYYREEENGRGNFPPRFSGLQFPNYSSELNVNALELDDSALYLCASSKGTGGSPLHFGNGTRLTVT.

This clone has more than one count but fewer than ten. This chain uses TRBV19 with TRBJ1-3; tentatively, D is TRBD1 (5 bases). Germline values: CDR1 LNHDA, CDR2 SQIVND (reference sequence). V lost 4 bases to trimming and J lost 0 bases, with 10 bases between them. The CDR3 length is 15 residues. The CDR3 bases are TGTGCCAGTAGTAAAGGGGCCTTCTCTGGAAACACCATATATTTT. As protein: CASSKGAFSGNTIYF. The whole variable domain, remainder taken from reference TRBV19 and TRBJ1-3, is DGGITQSPKYLFRKEGQNVTLSCEQNLNHDAMYWYRQDPGQGLRLIYYSQIVNDFQKGDIAEGYSVSREKKESFPLTVTSAQKNPTAFYLCASSKGAFSGNTIYFGEGSWLTVV.